This entry is about one T cell receptor (beta chain). Its antigen is unknown. Within one base of it there is no much larger clone, and no base qualities were kept. For each enrolled patient, mismatch repair deficiency was established using either polymerase chain reaction or immunohistochemistry. TCR sequencing was carried out for three patients who responded to pembrolizumab therapy. The phase II trial prospectively tested pembrolizumab PD-1 blockade in advanced mismatch repair-deficient cancers regardless of tissue of origin. Peripheral blood T cell samples were collected serially, before PD-1 blockade began and at several time points afterward. Blood sampling time points were reported as weeks after the first dose of pembrolizumab. The data derive from a study of PD-1 blockade in mismatch repair-deficient tumors (dated by TCRdb to 2015 to 2018). About the full investigation: The trial enrolled about 90 consecutive patients with roughly 11 mismatch repair-deficient cancer types between late 2013 and September 2016, all previously treated and progressing. Deep sequencing of TCR CDR3 regions was used to track tumor-associated T cell clones in peripheral blood of patients responding to PD-1 blockade. What the authors observed across the whole study: Clones residing in the tumor, which were often undetectable in blood before treatment, expanded quickly after pembrolizumab and then contracted, generally before radiologic responses.

Including cysteine and phenylalanine, the CDR3 has 14 amino acids. Only the CDR3 portion is preserved as DNA: 42 bases, with reading frame beginning at the first base. V was cut back by 5 bases and J by 0 bases, leaving a gap of 10 bases between them. CDR1 SEHNR and CDR2 FQNEAQ are derived from the germline V gene (reference sequence). The library was prepared using the immunoSEQ multiplex PCR assay. This immuneACCESS table, as held by TCRdb, lists in-frame sequences with V and J called but not all clones. Of the missing ones, under half trace to an unresolved V gene in checked studies; the others have no known cause. This sample lists about 68,000 clones; more than 75% were detected once. The ten largest account for roughly 6% of the sample.

In this chain, TRBV7-9 is recombined with TRBJ1-1, with no reliable assignment of the D segment. This receptor was taken from an adult with mismatch repair-deficient cancer. Sample: peripheral blood, taken 2 weeks after starting pembrolizumab. The CDR3 region has the sequence CASSPRQVNTEAFF. Read as DNA, the sequence is TGTGCCAGCAGCCCCCGTCAGGTGAACACTGAAGCTTTCTTT.